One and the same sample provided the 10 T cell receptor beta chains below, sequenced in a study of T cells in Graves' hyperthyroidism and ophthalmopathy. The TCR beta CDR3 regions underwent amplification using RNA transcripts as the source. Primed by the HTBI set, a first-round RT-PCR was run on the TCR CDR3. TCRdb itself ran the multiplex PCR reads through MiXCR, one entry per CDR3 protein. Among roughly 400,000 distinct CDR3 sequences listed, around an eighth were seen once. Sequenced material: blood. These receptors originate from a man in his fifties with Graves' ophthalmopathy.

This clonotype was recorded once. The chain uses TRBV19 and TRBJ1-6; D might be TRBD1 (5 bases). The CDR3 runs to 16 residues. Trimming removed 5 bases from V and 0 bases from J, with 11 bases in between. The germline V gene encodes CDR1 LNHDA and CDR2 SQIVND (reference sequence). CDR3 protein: CASSSRQSSYNSPLHF. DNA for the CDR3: TGTGCCAGTAGTTCCCGACAGAGCTCCTATAATTCACCCCTCCACTTT.

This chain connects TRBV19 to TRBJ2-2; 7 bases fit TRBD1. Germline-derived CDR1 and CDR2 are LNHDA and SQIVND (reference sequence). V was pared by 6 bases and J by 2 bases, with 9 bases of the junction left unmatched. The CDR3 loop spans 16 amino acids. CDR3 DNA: TGTGCCAGTAGACCCAAGACAGGGACCAACACCGGGGAGCTGTTTTTT. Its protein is CASRPKTGTNTGELFF.

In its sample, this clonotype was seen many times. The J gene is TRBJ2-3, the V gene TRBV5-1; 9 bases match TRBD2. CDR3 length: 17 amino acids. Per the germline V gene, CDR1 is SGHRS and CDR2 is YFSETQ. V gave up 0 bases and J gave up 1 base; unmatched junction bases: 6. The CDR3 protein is CASSLAREGSGTDTQYF. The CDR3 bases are TGCGCCAGCAGCTTGGCGCGGGAGGGGAGTGGCACAGATACGCAGTATTTT. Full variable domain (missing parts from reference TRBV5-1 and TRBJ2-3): KAGVTQTPRYLIKTRGQQVTLSCSPISGHRSVSWYQQTPGQGLQFLFEYFSETQRNKGNFPGRFSGRQFSNSRSEMNVSTLELGDSALYLCASSLAREGSGTDTQYFGPGTRLTVL.

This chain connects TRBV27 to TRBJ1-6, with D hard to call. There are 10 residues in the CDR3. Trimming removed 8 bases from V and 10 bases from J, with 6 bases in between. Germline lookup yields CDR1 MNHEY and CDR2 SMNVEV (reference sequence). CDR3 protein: CASGRSPLHF. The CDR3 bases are TGTGCCAGCGGACGGTCACCCCTCCACTTT.

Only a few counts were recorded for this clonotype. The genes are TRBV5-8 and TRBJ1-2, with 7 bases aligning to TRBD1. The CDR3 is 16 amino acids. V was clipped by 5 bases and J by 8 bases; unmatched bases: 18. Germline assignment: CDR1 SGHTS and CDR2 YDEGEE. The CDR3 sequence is CASRGGTAISGRGYTF. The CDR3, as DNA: TGTGCCAGCAGGGGTGGGACAGCTATCTCAGGGCGAGGCTACACCTTC.

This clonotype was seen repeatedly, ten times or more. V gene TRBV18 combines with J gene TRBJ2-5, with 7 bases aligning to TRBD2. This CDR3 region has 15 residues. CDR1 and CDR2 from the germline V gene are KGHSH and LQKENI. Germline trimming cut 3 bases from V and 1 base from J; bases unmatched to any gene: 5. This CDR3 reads CASSPGGMGQETQYF. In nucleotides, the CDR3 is TGTGCCAGCTCACCGGGAGGGATGGGCCAAGAGACCCAGTACTTC.

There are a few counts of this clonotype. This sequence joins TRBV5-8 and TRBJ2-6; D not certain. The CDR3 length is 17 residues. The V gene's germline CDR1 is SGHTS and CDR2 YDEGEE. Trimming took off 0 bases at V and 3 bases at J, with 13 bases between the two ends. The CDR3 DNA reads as TGTGCCAGCAGCTTGGGGATGATCGGTAGTGGGGCCAACGTCCTGACTTTC. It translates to CASSLGMIGSGANVLTF.

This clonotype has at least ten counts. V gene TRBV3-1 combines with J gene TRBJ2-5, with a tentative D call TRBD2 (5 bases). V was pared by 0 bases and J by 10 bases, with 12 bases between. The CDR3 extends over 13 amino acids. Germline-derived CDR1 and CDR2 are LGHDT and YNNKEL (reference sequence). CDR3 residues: CASSQDWGVNQYF. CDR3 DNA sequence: TGTGCCAGCAGCCAAGATTGGGGAGTCAACCAGTACTTC.

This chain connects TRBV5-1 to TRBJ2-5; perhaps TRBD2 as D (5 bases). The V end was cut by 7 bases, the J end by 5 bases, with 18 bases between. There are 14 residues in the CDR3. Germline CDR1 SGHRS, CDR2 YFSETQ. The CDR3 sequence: CASQPGRTAETQYF. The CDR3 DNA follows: TGCGCCAGCCAGCCGGGAAGAACAGCGGAGACCCAGTACTTC. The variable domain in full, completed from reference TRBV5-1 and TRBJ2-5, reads KAGVTQTPRYLIKTRGQQVTLSCSPISGHRSVSWYQQTPGQGLQFLFEYFSETQRNKGNFPGRFSGRQFSNSRSEMNVSTLELGDSALYLCASQPGRTAETQYFGPGTRLLVL.

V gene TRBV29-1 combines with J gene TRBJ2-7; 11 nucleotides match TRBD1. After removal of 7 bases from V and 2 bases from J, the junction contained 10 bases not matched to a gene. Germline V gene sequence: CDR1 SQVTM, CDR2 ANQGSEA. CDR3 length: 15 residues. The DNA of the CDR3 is TGCAGCGCTGGGGGGGACAGGGGGAGGCCCTACGAGCAGTACTTC. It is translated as CSAGGDRGRPYEQYF.